These 27 T cell receptor beta chains were sequenced from one sample in a study of blood T cell repertoires in COVID-19. Profiled with immunoSEQ multiplex PCR; TCRdb holds only in-frame clones, not every one. The sample lists some 150,000 clones; roughly 89% were seen once. The sequencing sample was made of peripheral blood. These receptors were taken from a woman aged 55-70 years who had recovered from COVID-19.

The V gene is TRBV19, the J gene TRBJ1-1; TRBD1 matches 9 bases. CDR1 is LNHDA and CDR2 is SQIVND in the germline V gene (reference sequence). The CDR3 length is 15 residues. V trimming: 6 bases; J trimming: 9 bases; junction bases outside the gene matches: 14. Written as DNA, the CDR3 is TGTGCCAGTAGGGCGAGGGACAGGGATTCTTTCCAAGCTTTCTTT. This encodes CASRARDRDSFQAFF.

The chain carries TRBV5-8 and TRBJ1-5; possible D gene TRBD1, 5 bases. This CDR3 contains 14 residues. V was clipped by 5 bases and J by 0 bases, with 9 bases between them. CDR1 is SGHTS, CDR2 YDEGEE, per germline. In DNA, the CDR3 is TGTGCCAGCAGTCAGGGTCATAGCAATCAGCCCCAGCATTTT. Translating gives CASSQGHSNQPQHF.

This clone was seen a few times. The genes are TRBV11-3 and TRBJ2-1, with TRBD2 identical over 11 bases. After removal of 5 bases from V and 7 bases from J, the junction contained 13 bases not matched to a gene. There are 17 residues in the CDR3. Per the germline V gene, CDR1 is SGHNT and CDR2 is YENEEA. CDR3 bases: TGTGCCAGCAGCACCCAATTAGCGGGGGGGCCGGGGAATGAGCAGTTCTTC. As protein: CASSTQLAGGPGNEQFF.

This clone was observed once. The CDR3, as DNA: TGTGCCAGCAGTTCCAGGGGTACTGAAGCTTTCTTT. This translates into CASSSRGTEAFF. The gene calls are TRBV6-5 and TRBJ1-1; weak D call: TRBD1 (6 bases). The CDR3 sequence is 12 residues long. From germline, CDR1 is MNHEY and CDR2 SVGAGI. Between the trimmed V and J ends, which lost 4 bases and 5 bases, there was a span of 8 bases.

This clone showed up just a few times. The chain recombines TRBV12-3 or TRBV12-4 with TRBJ1-1, with D uncertain. Trimming removed 4 bases from V and 8 bases from J, with 11 bases in between. This CDR3 spans 12 amino acids. The CDR3 nucleotides read TGTGCCAGCAGTTCGAGTATCCCCGAAGCTTTCTTT. This sequence encodes CASSSSIPEAFF.

The chain couples TRBV30 to TRBJ1-5; maybe TRBD1 (5 bases). The ends were cut back, 0 bases at V and 6 bases at J, with 18 bases in the middle. The germline CDR1 and CDR2 sequences are GTSNPN and SVGIG (reference sequence). The CDR3 runs 16 residues. As DNA, the CDR3 is TGTGCCTGGAGTGTACAGGCGCACCTAACCCCTCAGCCCCAGCATTTT. This sequence encodes CAWSVQAHLTPQPQHF.

The genes are TRBV10-3 and TRBJ1-1; D call uncertain. The CDR3 has 13 amino acids. V shed 4 bases and J shed 0 bases, with 6 bases lying between them. The germline CDR1 and CDR2 sequences are ENHRY and SYGVKD. This CDR3 reads CAISVSMNTEAFF. The CDR3 nucleotides read TGTGCCATCAGTGTTAGCATGAACACTGAAGCTTTCTTT.

This clone was seen only once. V usage is TRBV5-4 and J usage is TRBJ2-5; D possibly corresponds to TRBD2 (6 bases). Germline loops: CDR1 SGHNT, CDR2 YYREEE (reference sequence). V was pared by 7 bases and J by 1 base, with 17 bases between. This CDR3 contains 15 residues. The CDR3 reads CASRRDSETQETQYF. CDR3 bases: TGTGCCAGCCGCCGGGACTCCGAAACCCAAGAGACCCAGTACTTC.

The chain has TRBV6-1 and TRBJ1-1; D might be TRBD1 (5 bases). CDR3 length: 14 residues. CDR1 MNHNS and CDR2 SASEGT come from the germline V gene. V was clipped by 3 bases and J by 5 bases, with 13 bases between them. The CDR3: CASSDPGMWTEAFF. The CDR3 nucleotides read TGTGCCAGCAGTGATCCAGGGATGTGGACTGAAGCTTTCTTT.

The chain links TRBV6-6 to TRBJ1-2; possible D gene TRBD1, 5 bases. The CDR3 covers 15 residues. The V gene lost 5 bases and the J gene lost 5 bases, with 18 bases spanning the gap. Germline V lookup: CDR1 MNHNY, CDR2 SVGAGI (reference sequence). DNA for the CDR3: TGTGCCAGCAGTCGACCCTCAGGGTCTGGATATGGCTACACCTTC. It specifies CASSRPSGSGYGYTF.

J is TRBJ1-6 and V is TRBV11-2; 7 bases fit TRBD1. Germline values: CDR1 SGHAT, CDR2 FQNNGV. This CDR3 is 15 amino acids long. V lost 2 bases and J lost 7; bases outside the gene matches: 5. The CDR3 DNA reads TGTGCCAGCAGCTTACGACAGGGTTGGAATTCACCCCTCCACTTT. It yields the protein CASSLRQGWNSPLHF.

The chain combines TRBV19 with TRBJ1-2, with 7 bases aligning to TRBD1. The CDR3 runs 14 residues. V lost 7 bases to trimming and J lost 5 bases; unmatched junction nucleotides: 10. CDR1 is LNHDA, CDR2 SQIVND, per germline (reference sequence). The CDR3 protein is CASTTLRTGYGYTF. CDR3 in DNA: TGTGCCAGTACTACGTTACGGACAGGTTATGGCTACACCTTC. The variable domain in full, completed from reference TRBV19 and TRBJ1-2, reads DGGITQSPKYLFRKEGQNVTLSCEQNLNHDAMYWYRQDPGQGLRLIYYSQIVNDFQKGDIAEGYSVSREKKESFPLTVTSAQKNPTAFYLCASTTLRTGYGYTFGSGTRLTVV.

The genes are TRBV3-1 (or the pseudogene TRBV3-2) and TRBJ1-2; possibly TRBD1 for D (5 bases). Germline V CDR1 and CDR2: LGHDT, YNNKEL (reference sequence). The CDR3 consists of 12 residues. Trimming left V 3 bases short and J 3 bases short, with 5 bases between. The CDR3 coding sequence is TGTGCCAGCAGCCAGACAGACTATGGCTACACCTTC. Its protein product is CASSQTDYGYTF.

The chain combines TRBV2 with TRBJ1-4, with D possibly being TRBD1 (6 bases). This CDR3 contains 15 residues. Trimming pared 4 bases from V and 3 bases from J, leaving 12 bases between. CDR1 SNHLY and CDR2 FYNNEI come from the germline V gene. The CDR3: CASSARGPPNEKLFF. CDR3 DNA: TGTGCCAGCAGTGCCAGGGGACCTCCTAATGAAAAACTGTTTTTT.

The rearrangement joins TRBV18 to TRBJ2-1; possible D gene TRBD1, 5 bases. In germline, CDR1 is KGHSH, CDR2 LQKENI. The CDR3 has 14 amino acids. V gave up 5 bases and J gave up 6 bases, with 14 bases separating them. In nucleotides, the CDR3 is TGTGCCAGCTCAGGGTCCGTCCAGGGCAATGAGCAGTTCTTC. It specifies CASSGSVQGNEQFF.

This sequence joins TRBV6-5 and TRBJ1-5; D is possibly TRBD1 (5 bases). The CDR3 length is 13 residues. The germline V gene has CDR1 MNHEY and CDR2 SVGAGI. Between the trimmed V and J ends, which lost 6 bases and 7 bases, there was a span of 13 bases. The CDR3 region is CASSGGSWQPQHF. CDR3 DNA sequence: TGTGCCAGCAGCGGGGGGTCTTGGCAGCCCCAGCATTTT.

The sample holds one count of this clone. V is TRBV4-2 and J is TRBJ2-3, with 8 nucleotides matching TRBD2. Germline V gene sequence: CDR1 LGHNA, CDR2 YNFKEQ. The CDR3 totals 15 residues. V shed 3 bases, J shed 5 bases, and the junction held 7 bases outside the gene matches. The CDR3 region is CASSQVGGAVDTQYF. CDR3 coding DNA: TGTGCCAGCAGCCAGGTCGGGGGGGCCGTAGATACGCAGTATTTT.

The chain links TRBV6-5 to TRBJ2-3; TRBD1 agrees at 12 bases. J gave up 7 bases and V 0 bases, and 2 bases lay outside the gene matches. Germline lookup yields CDR1 MNHEY and CDR2 SVGAGI. CDR3 length: 15 residues. The CDR3 DNA reads TGTGCCAGCAGTTACTCGGGACAGGGGGCATATACGCAGTATTTT. Its protein product is CASSYSGQGAYTQYF.

This clone appeared once. This chain connects TRBV5-1 to TRBJ2-7, with D possibly matching TRBD1 (6 bases). The CDR3 spans 15 residues. CDR1 and CDR2 (germline): SGHRS, YFSETQ. V lost 4 bases, J lost 0 bases, and 14 bases lay in between. CDR3 nucleotides: TGCGCCAGCAGCCACGGAACAGGGCCCTCCTACGAGCAGTACTTC. Amino acid sequence: CASSHGTGPSYEQYF.

The chain joins TRBV10-3 to TRBJ1-1; 8 bases are a match to TRBD1. Trimming at V came to 10 bases and at J to 10 bases, leaving 11 bases not matched to a gene. The CDR3 is 12 residues long. From germline, CDR1 is ENHRY and CDR2 SYGVKD. CDR3 residues: CATGSTTGGAFF. CDR3 sequence (DNA): TGTGCCACCGGTTCCACTACAGGGGGAGCTTTCTTT.

The V and J genes are TRBV6-6 and TRBJ1-5; D not resolved. The V gene's germline CDR1 is MNHNY and CDR2 SVGAGI (reference sequence). The germline V and J ends were trimmed by 0 bases and 4 bases, with 10 bases remaining between them. The CDR3 loop spans 15 amino acids. Here the CDR3 reads CASSYSHSYNQPQHF. CDR3 coding DNA: TGTGCCAGCAGTTACTCTCACAGTTATAATCAGCCCCAGCATTTT.

V and J are TRBV7-3 and TRBJ1-1; no clear D gene. The CDR3 covers 13 residues. Per germline, CDR1 SGHTA and CDR2 FQGTGA. The V end was cut by 5 bases, the J end by 7 bases, with 14 bases between. DNA of the CDR3: TGTGCCAGCAGCACCACAAACGAGGATGAAGCTTTCTTT. Amino acids: CASSTTNEDEAFF.

This clone was observed a few times. The J gene is TRBJ1-5, the V gene TRBV5-1, with D unresolved. Trimming stripped 4 bases from V and 5 bases from J, with 19 bases between. The CDR3 totals 16 residues. Germline assignment: CDR1 SGHRS and CDR2 YFSETQ. CDR3 region: CASSPWTRGQDQPQHF. CDR3 sequence (DNA): TGCGCCAGCAGCCCCTGGACTCGGGGTCAAGATCAGCCCCAGCATTTT.

The V call is TRBV4-1, the J call TRBJ1-2, with 8 bases lining up with TRBD1. J was trimmed by 3 bases and V by 5 bases; bases with no gene match: 5. This CDR3 is 14 amino acids long. Germline loops: CDR1 MGHRA, CDR2 YSYEKL. CDR3 sequence: CASSYGQGDYGYTF. The CDR3 nucleotides read TGCGCCAGCAGCTACGGACAGGGAGACTATGGCTACACCTTC.

This clone was counted a few times. The rearrangement links TRBV5-1 to TRBJ2-7, with D perhaps TRBD1 (5 bases). CDR3 length equals 14 residues. V lost 0 bases, J lost 0 bases, and 7 bases lay in between. Germline V gene data show CDR1 as SGHRS and CDR2 as YFSETQ. The CDR3 loop is CASSLDRSSYEQYF. The CDR3 DNA reads as TGCGCCAGCAGCTTGGACAGGAGCTCCTACGAGCAGTACTTC.

V is TRBV7-9 and J is TRBJ2-3; 13 bases fit TRBD2. The J segment lost 4 bases and the V segment lost 2 bases, leaving 3 bases of the junction unmatched. The CDR3 is made up of 16 amino acids. Germline V gene lookup returns CDR1 SEHNR and CDR2 FQNEAQ (reference sequence). CDR3 nucleotide sequence: TGTGCCAGCAGCTTACAACTAGCGGGGGGGCCAGATACGCAGTATTTT. Translated: CASSLQLAGGPDTQYF.

The count of this clone is one. J is TRBJ2-5 and V is TRBV5-4; TRBD2 matches at 14 bases. The CDR3 is 18 amino acids. Per the germline V gene, CDR1 is SGHNT and CDR2 is YYREEE (reference sequence). Trimming removed 0 bases from V and 6 bases from J; junction bases left unmatched: 10. DNA for the CDR3: TGTGCCAGCAGCTTGGATCCGACTAGCGGGGGGGCTATAAAGACCCAGTACTTC. This codes for CASSLDPTSGGAIKTQYF.